This T cell receptor (beta chain) was sequenced in a study of cytotoxic CD8 clonotypes in ibrutinib-treated CLL. Points from the study as a whole: Public clonotypes showed up rarely, and on treatment they shrank or held steady. Relative to age-matched healthy donors, clonality at baseline was higher, and it tracked circulating CD8+ T-cell counts.

With regard to this clone: Its matching antigen is unknown.

Sequencing was performed with immunoSEQ multiplex PCR; in TCRdb, only in-frame clones are kept and a portion is missing. The table lists some 150,000 clones, approximately 75% of them singletons. Sequenced material: PBMCs, taken after 12 months of ibrutinib treatment. This receptor was obtained from a human donor with chronic lymphocytic leukemia.

CDR3 coding DNA: TGTGCCAGCAGCCAAGAGCCTCTTGGTAGCGGGAGAATTGGGAGCTCCTACAATGAGCAGTTCTTC. It codes for CASSQEPLGSGRIGSSYNEQFF. The chain joins TRBV14 to TRBJ2-1; the match to TRBD2 covers 9 bases. Germline-derived CDR1 and CDR2 are SGHDN and FVKESK. The trim removed 0 bases at V and 0 bases at J, leaving 18 bases unmatched. CDR3 length: 22 residues.